A single sample is the source of the 11 T cell receptor beta chains below, sequenced in a study of glioma-infiltrating T cells after dendritic cell vaccination. Time point described: after dendritic cell vaccination, including at tumor progression/relapse. TCRdb's copy holds only in-frame clones and misses some; the assay was immunoSEQ multiplex PCR. The sample holds tens of thousands of clones, around 83% seen once. The sample was blood, taken after dendritic cell vaccination. The receptors derive from a human donor with glioblastoma.

The chain recombines TRBV30 with TRBJ2-7; 10 positions agree with TRBD1. The V and J ends lost 0 bases and 7 bases, in that order; junction bases with no gene match: 9. The CDR3 loop spans 15 amino acids. The germline gives CDR1 GTSNPN, CDR2 SVGIG (reference sequence). This CDR3 is CAWSVVDRGTREQYF. In nucleotides, the CDR3 is TGTGCCTGGAGTGTGGTGGACAGGGGGACGAGGGAGCAGTACTTC.

Only one count was recorded for this clone. The J gene is TRBJ2-5, the V gene TRBV10-3; TRBD1 matches 7 bases. This CDR3 region has 14 residues. Per germline, CDR1 ENHRY and CDR2 SYGVKD. V was clipped by 0 bases and J by 2 bases; unmatched bases: 0. The CDR3 DNA is TGTGCCATCAGTGAGTCGGGACAGCAAGAGACCCAGTACTTC. Translating it yields CAISESGQQETQYF.

The chain is built from TRBV19 and TRBJ2-7; TRBD2 might be the D (5 bases). Trimming took 6 bases from V and 7 from J, leaving 10 bases between them. The germline V gene has CDR1 LNHDA and CDR2 SQIVND (reference sequence). The CDR3 totals 11 residues. The CDR3 reads CASRGPGEQYF. CDR3 in DNA: TGTGCCAGTAGGGGCCCGGGGGAGCAGTACTTC.

The chain uses TRBV2 and TRBJ1-5, with D tentatively TRBD1 (5 bases). Germline V gene data show CDR1 as SNHLY and CDR2 as FYNNEI. This CDR3 comprises 13 residues. The V end lost 5 bases, the J end lost 3 bases, and 8 bases lay between the germline ends. The CDR3 protein is CASSPDNNQPQHF. The CDR3 DNA is TGTGCCAGCAGTCCGGACAACAATCAGCCCCAGCATTTT.

Only a few counts were recorded for this clone. The V and J genes are TRBV2 and TRBJ2-1; D remains unclear. Trimming pared 4 bases from V and 4 bases from J, leaving 8 bases between. The CDR3 runs 13 residues. Per germline, CDR1 SNHLY and CDR2 FYNNEI. CDR3 protein: CASSVANYNEQFF. The CDR3 DNA is TGTGCCAGCAGTGTTGCTAATTACAATGAGCAGTTCTTC.

The rearrangement links TRBV19 to TRBJ2-7; D is possibly TRBD2 (5 bases). The CDR3 has 15 residues. Between the trimmed V and J ends, which lost 3 bases and 5 bases, there was a span of 17 bases. Germline V gene lookup returns CDR1 LNHDA and CDR2 SQIVND (reference sequence). As DNA, the CDR3 is TGTGCCAGTAGTATGCTATCAGGCGGGTCCGACGAGCAGTACTTC. Protein sequence: CASSMLSGGSDEQYF.

V and J are TRBV6-5 and TRBJ1-6; D call uncertain. Per the germline V gene, CDR1 is MNHEY and CDR2 is SVGAGI. The CDR3 has 16 residues. Trimming cost V 2 bases and J 7 bases, with 15 bases left between them. CDR3 DNA sequence: TGTGCCAGCAGTTACACGAGGTCAGCCAACAATTCACCCCTCCACTTT. This encodes CASSYTRSANNSPLHF.

The genes are TRBV25-1 and TRBJ1-2; no clear D gene. Germline loops: CDR1 MGHDK, CDR2 SYGVNS. The length of the CDR3 is 16 residues. Trimming took 4 bases from V and 4 from J, leaving 19 bases between them. As DNA, the CDR3 is TGTGCCAGCAGTGGTTCCCAATATGGAGCCAGCTATGGCTACACCTTC. Translated: CASSGSQYGASYGYTF.

The rearrangement joins TRBV7-7 to TRBJ2-5; 12 bases agree with TRBD2. Trimming removed 5 bases from V and 4 bases from J; junction bases left unmatched: 5. The germline V gene has CDR1 SSHAT and CDR2 FNYEAQ (reference sequence). The CDR3 runs 15 residues. CDR3 in amino acids: CASSPASGGGETQYF. The CDR3 region has the DNA TGTGCCAGCAGCCCGGCTAGCGGGGGGGGAGAGACCCAGTACTTC.

The V and J genes are TRBV18 and TRBJ2-2; D not certain. The V and J ends lost 3 bases and 0 bases respectively, with 11 bases between them. Germline V gene lookup returns CDR1 KGHSH and CDR2 LQKENI. This CDR3 spans 16 amino acids. The CDR3 loop is CASSPSPGANTGELFF. The CDR3 DNA is TGTGCCAGCTCACCTTCCCCCGGAGCGAACACCGGGGAGCTGTTTTTT.

This rearrangement joins TRBV5-4 to TRBJ2-3; 10 nucleotides align to TRBD2. The V gene end was trimmed by 4 bases and the J gene end by 3 bases; junction bases not matched to a gene: 5. Germline values: CDR1 SGHNT, CDR2 YYREEE (reference sequence). The CDR3 has 15 amino acids. The CDR3: CASSDSGRQTDTQYF. CDR3 nucleotide sequence: TGTGCCAGCAGCGATAGCGGGAGGCAAACAGATACGCAGTATTTT.